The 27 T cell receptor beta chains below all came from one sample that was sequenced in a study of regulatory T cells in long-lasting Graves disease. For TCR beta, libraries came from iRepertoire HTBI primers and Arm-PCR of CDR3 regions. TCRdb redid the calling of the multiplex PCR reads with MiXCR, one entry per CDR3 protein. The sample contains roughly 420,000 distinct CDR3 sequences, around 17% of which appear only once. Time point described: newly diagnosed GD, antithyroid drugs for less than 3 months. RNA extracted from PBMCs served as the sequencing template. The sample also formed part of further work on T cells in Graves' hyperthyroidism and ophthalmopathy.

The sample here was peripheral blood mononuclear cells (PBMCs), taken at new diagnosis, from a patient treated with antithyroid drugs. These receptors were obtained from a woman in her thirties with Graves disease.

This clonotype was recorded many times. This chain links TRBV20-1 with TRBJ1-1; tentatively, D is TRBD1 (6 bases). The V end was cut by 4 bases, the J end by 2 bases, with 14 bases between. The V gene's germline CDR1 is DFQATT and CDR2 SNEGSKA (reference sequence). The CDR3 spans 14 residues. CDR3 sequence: CSAIHRGQNTEAFF. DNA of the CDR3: TGCAGTGCTATTCATCGGGGGCAAAACACTGAAGCTTTCTTT.

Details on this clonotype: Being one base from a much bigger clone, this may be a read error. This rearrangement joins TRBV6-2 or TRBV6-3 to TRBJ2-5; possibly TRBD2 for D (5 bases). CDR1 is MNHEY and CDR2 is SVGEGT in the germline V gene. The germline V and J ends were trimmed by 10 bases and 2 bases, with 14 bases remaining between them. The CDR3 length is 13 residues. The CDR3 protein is CATGVPRQETQYF. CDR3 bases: TGTGCCACCGGGGTGCCGAGACAAGAGACCCAGTACTTC.

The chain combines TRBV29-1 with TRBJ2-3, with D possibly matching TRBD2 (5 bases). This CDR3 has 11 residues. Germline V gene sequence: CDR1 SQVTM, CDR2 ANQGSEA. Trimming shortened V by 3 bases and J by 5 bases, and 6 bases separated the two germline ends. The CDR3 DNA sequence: TGCAGCGTTGAGAGGGTAGATACGCAGTATTTT. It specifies CSVERVDTQYF.

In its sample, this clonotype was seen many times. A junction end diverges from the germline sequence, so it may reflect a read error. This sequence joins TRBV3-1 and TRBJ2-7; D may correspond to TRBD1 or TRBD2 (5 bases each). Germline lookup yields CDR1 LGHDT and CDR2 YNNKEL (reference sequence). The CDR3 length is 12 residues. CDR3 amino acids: CASSQEGYEQYF. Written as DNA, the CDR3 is TGCGCCAGCAGCCAAGAGGGGTACGAGCAGTACTTC.

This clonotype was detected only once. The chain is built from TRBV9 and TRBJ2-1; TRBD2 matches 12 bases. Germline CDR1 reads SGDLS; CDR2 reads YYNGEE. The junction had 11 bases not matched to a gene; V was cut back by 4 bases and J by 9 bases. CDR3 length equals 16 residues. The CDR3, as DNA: TGTGCCAGCAGCCCAGTTGGACTAGCGGGATACGTTGAGCAGTTCTTC. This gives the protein CASSPVGLAGYVEQFF.

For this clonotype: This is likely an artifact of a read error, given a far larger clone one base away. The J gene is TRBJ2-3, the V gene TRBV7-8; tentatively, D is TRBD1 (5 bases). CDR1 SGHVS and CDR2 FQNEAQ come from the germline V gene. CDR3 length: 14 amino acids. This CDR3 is CSSSLDRQTDTQYF. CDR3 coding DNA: TGTTCCAGCAGCTTAGATAGACAGACAGATACGCAGTATTTT.

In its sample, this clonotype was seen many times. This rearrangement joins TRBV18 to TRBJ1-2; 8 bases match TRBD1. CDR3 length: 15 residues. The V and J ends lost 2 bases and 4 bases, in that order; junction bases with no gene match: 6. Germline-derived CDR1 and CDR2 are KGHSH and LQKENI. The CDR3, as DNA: TGTGCCAGCTCACCAAGGACAGGGACCATCTATGGCTACACCTTC. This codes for CASSPRTGTIYGYTF.

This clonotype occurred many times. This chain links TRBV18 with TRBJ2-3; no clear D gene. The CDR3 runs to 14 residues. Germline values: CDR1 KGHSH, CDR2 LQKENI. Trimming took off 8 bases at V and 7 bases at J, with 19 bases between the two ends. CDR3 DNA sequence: TGTGCCAGCCGGCTTGAGGAGTTCGGCAATACGCAGTATTTT. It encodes CASRLEEFGNTQYF.

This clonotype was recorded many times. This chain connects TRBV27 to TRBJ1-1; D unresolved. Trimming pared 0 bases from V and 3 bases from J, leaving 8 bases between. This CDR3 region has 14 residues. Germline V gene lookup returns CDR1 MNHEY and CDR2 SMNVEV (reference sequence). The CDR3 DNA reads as TGTGCCAGCAGTTTATCCGGTTTTGACACTGAAGCTTTCTTT. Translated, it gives CASSLSGFDTEAFF.

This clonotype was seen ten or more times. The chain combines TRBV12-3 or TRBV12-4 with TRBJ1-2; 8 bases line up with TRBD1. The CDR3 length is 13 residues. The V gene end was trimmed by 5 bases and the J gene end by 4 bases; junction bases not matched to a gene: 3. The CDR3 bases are TGTGCCAGCAGTCGGACAGGGCTCTATGGCTACACCTTC. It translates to CASSRTGLYGYTF.

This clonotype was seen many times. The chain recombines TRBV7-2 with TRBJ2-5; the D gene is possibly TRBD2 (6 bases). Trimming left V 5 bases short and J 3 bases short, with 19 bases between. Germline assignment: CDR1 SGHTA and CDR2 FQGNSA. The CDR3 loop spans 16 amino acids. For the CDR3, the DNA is TGTGCCAGCAGCACACCCCCTGGCGGGGTAAAAGAGACCCAGTACTTC. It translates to CASSTPPGGVKETQYF.

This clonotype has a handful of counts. In nucleotides, the CDR3 is TGTGCCAGCAGCTTGGGACGGGAGGGTAATGAGCAGTTCTTC. Residues: CASSLGREGNEQFF. The gene calls are TRBV7-6 and TRBJ2-1; 8 bases are shared with TRBD2. Germline V CDR1 and CDR2: SGHVS, FNYEAQ. This CDR3 contains 14 residues. V was pared by 3 bases and J by 7 bases, with 5 bases of the junction left unmatched.

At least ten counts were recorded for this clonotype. CDR3 in amino acids: CASSHKGSRGGNEQFF. CDR3 nucleotide sequence: TGTGCCAGCAGCCACAAGGGGAGCAGGGGGGGAAATGAGCAGTTCTTC. The V and J genes are TRBV7-8 and TRBJ2-1; D possibly matches TRBD1 or TRBD2 (7 bases each). Trimming left V 5 bases short and J 7 bases short, with 21 bases between. The length of the CDR3 is 16 residues. Germline CDR1 and CDR2: SGHVS and FQNEAQ.

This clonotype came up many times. CDR3: CASSRLADGNEKLFF. In DNA form, the CDR3 reads TGTGCCAGCAGCCGGTTAGCGGACGGGAATGAAAAACTGTTTTTT. The rearrangement uses TRBV3-1 and TRBJ1-4; no definite D call. V was pared by 4 bases and J by 5 bases, with 14 bases between. The germline V gene encodes CDR1 LGHDT and CDR2 YNNKEL (reference sequence). CDR3 length: 15 residues.

The CDR3 protein is CASSIGGIVTNEKLFF. In nucleotides, the CDR3 is TGTGCCAGTAGTATCGGAGGGATCGTAACTAATGAAAAACTGTTTTTT. The V gene is TRBV19, the J gene TRBJ1-4; no reliable D call. This CDR3 spans 16 amino acids. Trimming shortened V by 3 bases and J by 1 base, and 12 bases separated the two germline ends. Germline V lookup: CDR1 LNHDA, CDR2 SQIVND (reference sequence).

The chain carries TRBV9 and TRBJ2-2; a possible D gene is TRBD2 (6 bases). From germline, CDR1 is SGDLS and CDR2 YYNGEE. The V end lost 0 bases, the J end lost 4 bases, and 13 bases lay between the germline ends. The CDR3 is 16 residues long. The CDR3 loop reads CASSVASRGGTGELFF. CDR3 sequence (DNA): TGTGCCAGCAGCGTAGCTTCGCGGGGAGGCACCGGGGAGCTGTTTTTT.

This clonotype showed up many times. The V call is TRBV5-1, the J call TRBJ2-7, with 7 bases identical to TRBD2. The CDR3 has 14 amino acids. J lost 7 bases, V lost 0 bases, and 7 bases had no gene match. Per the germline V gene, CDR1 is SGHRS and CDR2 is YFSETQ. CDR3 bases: TGCGCCAGCAGCTTGGGACCTCTGGGGGGGGAGCAGTACTTC. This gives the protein CASSLGPLGGEQYF.

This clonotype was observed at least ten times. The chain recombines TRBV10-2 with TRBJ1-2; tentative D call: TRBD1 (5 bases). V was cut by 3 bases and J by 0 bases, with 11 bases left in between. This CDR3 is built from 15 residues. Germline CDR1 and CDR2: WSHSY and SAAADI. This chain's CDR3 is CASSDTGFSNYGYTF. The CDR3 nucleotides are TGCGCCAGCAGTGACACAGGTTTTTCTAACTATGGCTACACCTTC.

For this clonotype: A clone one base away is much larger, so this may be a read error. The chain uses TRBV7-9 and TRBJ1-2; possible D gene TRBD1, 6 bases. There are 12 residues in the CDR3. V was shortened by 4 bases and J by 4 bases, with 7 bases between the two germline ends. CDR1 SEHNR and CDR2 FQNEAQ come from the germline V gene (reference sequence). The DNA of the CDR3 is TGTGCCAGCAGCTCGGACAGCTATGGCTACACCTTC. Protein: CASSSDSYGYTF.

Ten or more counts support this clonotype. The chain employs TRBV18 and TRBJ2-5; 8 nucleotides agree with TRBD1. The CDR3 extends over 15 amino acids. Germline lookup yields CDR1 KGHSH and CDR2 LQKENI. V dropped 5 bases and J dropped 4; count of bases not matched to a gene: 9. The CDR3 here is CASSSSGTGGETQYF. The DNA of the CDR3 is TGTGCCAGCTCATCCTCCGGGACAGGTGGAGAGACCCAGTACTTC. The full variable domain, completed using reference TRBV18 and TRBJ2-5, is NAGVMQNPRHLVRRRGQEARLRCSPMKGHSHVYWYRQLPEEGLKFMVYLQKENIIDESGMPKERFSAEFPKEGPSILRIQQVVRGDSAAYFCASSSSGTGGETQYFGPGTRLLVL.

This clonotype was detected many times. The CDR3 reads CSARDVGAGVTEAFF. The CDR3 DNA reads as TGCAGTGCTAGAGATGTGGGGGCCGGGGTAACTGAAGCTTTCTTT. V and J are TRBV20-1 and TRBJ1-1, with a possible D match to TRBD1 (6 bases). The V gene's germline CDR1 is DFQATT and CDR2 SNEGSKA (reference sequence). The CDR3 is 15 amino acids. Between the trimmed V and J ends, which lost 0 bases and 5 bases, there was a span of 16 bases.

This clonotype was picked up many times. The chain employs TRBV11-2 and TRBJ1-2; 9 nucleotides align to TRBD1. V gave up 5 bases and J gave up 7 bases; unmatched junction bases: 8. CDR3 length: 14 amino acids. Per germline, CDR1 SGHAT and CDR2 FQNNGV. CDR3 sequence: CASSAQGAPRGYTF. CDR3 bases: TGTGCCAGCAGCGCACAGGGGGCGCCCCGTGGCTACACCTTC.

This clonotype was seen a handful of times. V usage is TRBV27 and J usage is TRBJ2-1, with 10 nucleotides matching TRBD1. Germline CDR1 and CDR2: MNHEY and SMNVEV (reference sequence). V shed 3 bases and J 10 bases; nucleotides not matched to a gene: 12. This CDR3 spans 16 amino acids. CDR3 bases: TGTGCCAGCAGTTTCCGCCGGGACAGGGGCGAGACGGAGCAGTTCTTC. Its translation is CASSFRRDRGETEQFF.

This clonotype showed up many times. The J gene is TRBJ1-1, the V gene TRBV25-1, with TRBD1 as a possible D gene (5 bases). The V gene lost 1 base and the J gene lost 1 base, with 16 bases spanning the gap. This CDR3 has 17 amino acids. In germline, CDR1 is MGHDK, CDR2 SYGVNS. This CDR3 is CASSESGLGYENTEAFF. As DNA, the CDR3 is TGTGCCAGCAGTGAATCAGGGTTGGGGTACGAGAACACTGAAGCTTTCTTT.

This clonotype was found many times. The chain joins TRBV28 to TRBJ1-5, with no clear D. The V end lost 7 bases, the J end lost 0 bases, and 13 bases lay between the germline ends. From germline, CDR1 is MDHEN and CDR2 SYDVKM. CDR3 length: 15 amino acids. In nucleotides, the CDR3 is TGTGCCAGCAAGGGCGGCAGCCATAGCAATCAGCCCCAGCATTTT. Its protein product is CASKGGSHSNQPQHF.

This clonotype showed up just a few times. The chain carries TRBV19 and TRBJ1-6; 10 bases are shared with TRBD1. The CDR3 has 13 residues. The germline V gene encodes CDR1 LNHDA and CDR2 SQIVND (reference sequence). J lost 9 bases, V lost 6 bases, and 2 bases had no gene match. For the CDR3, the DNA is TGTGCCAGTAGCGGGACAGGGGCTTCACCCCTCCACTTT. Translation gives CASSGTGASPLHF.

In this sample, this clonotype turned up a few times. The CDR3 spells CSVEGWDPSGANVLTF. Here the CDR3 DNA reads TGCAGCGTTGAGGGTTGGGATCCCTCTGGGGCCAACGTCCTGACTTTC. The chain couples TRBV29-1 to TRBJ2-6, with no clear D. This CDR3 is 16 amino acids long. Germline V CDR1 and CDR2: SQVTM, ANQGSEA. V was trimmed by 3 bases and J by 0 bases, leaving 12 bases between them.